The clone carrying this T cell receptor (beta chain) was counted many times. The antigen is undetermined. This sample was taken from a study of T cell repertoires in cytomegalovirus infection. This CDR3 has 13 amino acids. Germline V CDR1 and CDR2: SGHTA, FQGNSA. The V gene lost 2 bases and the J gene lost 7 bases, with 9 bases spanning the gap. TCRdb re-derived calls from the reads in MiXCR, one entry per CDR3 protein. The table includes more than 150,000 distinct CDR3 sequences, 15% to 20% detected once. Study results and limitations: Ex vivo responses were dominated by HLA-C-restricted CMV-specific TCR beta clonotypes.

The origin of this receptor is a human donor in good health (CMV status not recorded). Some clones in this sample may be carry-over from other donors' samples. This chain uses TRBV7-2 with TRBJ1-5, with a weak D call TRBD1 (5 bases). The specimen sequenced was PBMCs. The CDR3, as DNA: TGTGCCAGCAGCTTACCAGGGTCCCAGCCCCAGCATTTT. Translation: CASSLPGSQPQHF.